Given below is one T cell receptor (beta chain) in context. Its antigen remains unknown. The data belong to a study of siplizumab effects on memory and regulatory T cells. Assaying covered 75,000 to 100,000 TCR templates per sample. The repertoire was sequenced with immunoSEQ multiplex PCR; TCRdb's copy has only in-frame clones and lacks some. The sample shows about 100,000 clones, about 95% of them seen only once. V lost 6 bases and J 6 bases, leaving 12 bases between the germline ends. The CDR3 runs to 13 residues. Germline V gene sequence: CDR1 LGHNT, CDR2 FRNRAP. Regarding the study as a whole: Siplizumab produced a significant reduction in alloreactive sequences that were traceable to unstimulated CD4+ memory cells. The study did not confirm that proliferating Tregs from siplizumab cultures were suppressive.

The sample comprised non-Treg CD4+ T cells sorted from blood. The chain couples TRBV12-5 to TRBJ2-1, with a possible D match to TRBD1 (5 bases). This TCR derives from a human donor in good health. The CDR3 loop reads CASGLTGSNEQFF. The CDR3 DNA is TGTGCTAGTGGCCTAACAGGTTCCAATGAGCAGTTCTTC.